This T cell receptor beta chain was observed in a study of cytomegalovirus exposure and HLA in healthy donors (TCRdb year 2017). Background for the entire study: According to an earlier analysis of a few hundred of the donors, 150 million to 200 million T cells yielded 95 million to 140 million unique TCR beta sequences and roughly 280 Gb of sequence data. An early release covering approximately 600 HLA-typed donors comprised approximately 300 gigabases of sequencing data and roughly 85 million unique TCR sequences. Of the 350 to 450 genotyped donors, roughly 85% fell in the genetic ancestry cluster associated with self-reported Caucasian donors. The study aimed to test whether signatures of past pathogen exposure could be identified by cataloging public T cell receptors. The study profiled the T cell repertoires of 500 to 800 subjects by immunosequencing and related them to cytomegalovirus serostatus. Besides the first cohort of under 700 subjects, a separate validation cohort made up of about 120 different subjects was used. To predict cytomegalovirus infection status, the study combined high-throughput TCR immunosequencing, statistical association of individual TCRs with disease status, and machine learning. In a later analysis, previously published TCR beta repertoires from 600 to 850 donors were re-analyzed and high-resolution HLA genotyping was added so that TCR occurrence patterns could be studied. Rather than drawing on any new phenotypic data, the later analysis identified candidate immune exposures from TCR beta sequences and the way those sequences occurred across donors. An earlier analysis of approximately 580 of the donors used high-throughput TCR beta sequencing to judge whether each TCR beta V gene segment behaved as functional or pseudogenic. Alongside the repertoire data, information on donor age, sex, ethnicity and CMV serostatus was compiled. A later genetic analysis used genome-wide SNP genotypes for 398 of the 666 donors, treating that subset as a discovery cohort. Every discovery cohort repertoire had been produced on one sequencing platform. Both class I and class II loci were covered by HLA typing, at four-digit resolution. Typing coverage varied by locus: roughly 620-640 donors for A, B, C, DRB1 and DQB1; roughly 500 for DQA1; 600 to 610 for DPA1; 400 to 480 for DPB1. Four or five DR-DQ haplotypes were handled as single units for association and clustering, since linkage in the cohort was strong. Across approximately 420 genotyped donors of the cohort, an average of about 200,000 unique TCR beta nucleotide sequences per donor were sequenced, and around 20% of those sequences were non-productive.

The cohort comprised 666 healthy bone marrow donors. All cohort members were sampled while nominally healthy, although unrecorded immune exposures were likely present. The donor was CMV seropositive and belonged to the group of 270 or so seropositive cohort members. Each donor provided a peripheral blood sample, and peripheral blood mononuclear cells were used for TCR beta sequencing. The Qiagen DNeasy Blood Extraction Kit was used to extract genomic DNA from the blood cell samples. For this chain, trimming is 1 base at the V end and 8 bases at the J end, and the number of junction bases without a gene match is 10. The CDR3, cysteine through phenylalanine, is 16 amino acids long. The kept DNA is CDR3 alone, 48 bases in frame from the first base. The CDR1 and CDR2 encoded by the germline V gene are LGHNT and FRNRAP. The library came from the immunoSEQ multiplex PCR assay. For the multiplex PCR, a mixture combining 60 forward primers for TCR Vbeta segments and 13 reverse primers for TCR Jbeta segments was used. The CDR3 region of rearranged TCR beta genes was amplified from genomic DNA with a multiplex PCR assay. On the Illumina HiSeq System, the amplified TCR beta libraries were sequenced as 87-base-pair reads. As for the authors' bioinformatics: A later analysis tallied roughly 78 million unique TCR beta chains across the 700 or so repertoires, and about 12 million of those chains were shared by two or more donors. Raw reads were error-corrected and collapsed into unique sequences with a nearest-neighbor algorithm that merged closely related sequences to remove PCR and sequencing errors. V, D and J gene segments were assigned by aligning CDR3 sequences to IMGT reference sequences. For a sequence to be retained, a match of at least six nucleotides to both a V gene segment and a J gene segment was required. Rearrangements were classified as productive when the CDR3 lacked stop codons and remained in frame with V and J, and all other rearrangements were classified as non-productive. CDR3 was defined by IMGT convention, running from the second conserved V-encoded cysteine to the conserved J-encoded phenylalanine. The earlier analysis of about 590 of the donors excluded sequences that lacked an unambiguous match to a single V gene segment. An earlier analysis of 500 to 600 of the donors classified V segments as functional when productive rearrangements were above 56.7% and as segregating when the standard deviation between donors was above 5%. To diagnose cytomegalovirus status from the catalog of TCR beta chain sequences, a statistical classification framework was built. V and J gene assignment, in a later analysis, came from comparing TCR nucleotide sequences with IMGT/GENE-DB human TR gene sequences. Using the TCRdist pipeline, a later analysis assigned CDR3 sequences along with most-parsimonious VDJ recombination scenarios. In a later analysis, each TCR beta chain was defined by its CDR3 amino acid sequence together with its V-gene family, and reads lacking a unique V-gene family were excluded. To address suspected cross-contamination and a sequencing artifact, a later analysis removed under 600 highly shared, low-generation-probability nucleotide sequences. In a later analysis, a clonal expansion index was calculated for each public chain from normalized within-repertoire ranks of inferred template counts. Generation probabilities in a later analysis came from a VDJ recombination model fitted to out-of-frame rearrangements, and those results were checked against IGoR. A later analysis scored TCR-TCR, TCR-HLA and TCR-CMV co-occurrence with hypergeometric tests, applying a repertoire-size bias correction to TCR pairs. False discovery rates were estimated in a later analysis by permuting HLA or CMV assignments 20 times. In a later analysis, co-occurring TCRs were grouped using DBSCAN, with TCRdist sequence similarity added in when clustering inside HLA-allele-positive subsets. Repertoires with fewer than 30,000 or more than 120,000 public chains, plus five repertoires with anomalous nucleotide sharing, were excluded from co-occurrence clustering. This immuneACCESS table, as held by TCRdb, lists in-frame sequences with V and J called but not all clones. Of the missing ones, under half trace to an unresolved V gene in checked studies; the others have no known cause. For V, J and clone size, that table is used; D and trimming come from the DNA. The table kept for this sample lists around 100,000 clones. The top ten clonotypes cover around 7% of the sample.

Overall study outcomes, separate from this receptor: The earlier analysis of fewer than 750 of the donors excluded roughly 17 rarely observed V segments, including chromosome 9 orphons, because counts were too low. The sequencing pipeline was judged likely to have produced a cluster of highly shared sequence variants as a technical artifact. In both the original and validation cohorts, the classifier was reported to diagnose cytomegalovirus status with high specificity and sensitivity. According to the authors, the approach could potentially be generalized to other disease states and immunological phenotypes. Because HLA typing was missing for some donors at each locus, association tests included only the typed subset. In a later analysis, several top co-occurrence clusters were reported to appear linked to parvovirus B19, influenza, CMV and Epstein-Barr virus. In this cohort, only TCR beta chains were sequenced, and detectable features were limited by the absence of alpha or paired-chain data. In the study, 164 TCR beta chains were listed as associated with cytomegalovirus. CMV serostatus was the only immune exposure information available for the cohort. When HLA alleles, especially DR and DQ, strongly co-occurred, attributing TCR associations to individual alleles was difficult. A later analysis found that HLA-associated TCR beta chains were more clonally expanded and had lower generation probabilities than equally common non-associated chains. A further reported finding was that TCR beta sequences accurately predicted the HLA-A and HLA-B alleles for most subjects in the first cohort. An earlier analysis of around 500 of the donors showed that most TCR beta V segments appeared in productive rearrangements either about 87% or about 30% of the time, which broadly matched IMGT annotations. A later genetic analysis associated a missense DCLRE1C variant with V-gene and J-gene trimming of TCR beta chains, and an independent cohort replicated the association. Correlated functional status among segregating V segments might be attributable to linkage disequilibrium, but an unknown experimental factor could not be ruled out. A later genetic analysis reported fewer N-insertions in productive TCRs among donors in an Asian-associated ancestry cluster than the roughly 700-donor mean. While some public TCRs were present in many individuals, most TCR sequences turned up only very rarely across donors. Specific HLA alleles were associated with some 15,000 TCR beta sequences at a false discovery rate of 0.05 in a later analysis. Some IMGT-functional V segments, including TRBV6-2 and TRBV6-3, could not be distinguished by the 87-base-pair reads and were therefore excluded. According to a later analysis, TCR association rates differed among HLA loci, with DRB1 alleles showing the most associated TCRs and HLA-C alleles showing the fewest. A few of the identified cytomegalovirus-associated TCR beta chains were confirmed in vitro to be specific for cytomegalovirus antigens. Most CMV-associated TCR beta chains appeared to be HLA-restricted in a later analysis, and the HLA associations seemed to be driven largely by CMV exposure. Sequencing depth was assumed to be roughly uniform across donors in the presence/absence analyses, though that assumption may not hold.

In the case of this clone: Its antigen remains undetermined.

Sequencing was done on a sample of PBMCs. The clonotype was recovered from a man aged 35-49 years in good health and CMV-seropositive. The sequence links TRBV12-5 to TRBJ1-2; the central 10 bases match TRBD1. The DNA sequence is as follows: TGTGCTAGTGGTTTGGGCCTAGGGACAGGGGTCGGCGGCTACACCTTC. Its protein is CASGLGLGTGVGGYTF.